The 31 T cell receptor beta chains presented below share a single source sample, sequenced in a study of cytomegalovirus exposure and HLA in healthy donors. TCRdb's table, derived via immunoSEQ multiplex PCR, lists solely in-frame clones and lacks some. The table includes under 200,000 clones, about 90% detected once. The specimen sequenced was PBMCs. The receptors stem from a woman under 30 in good health and CMV-seropositive.

This rearrangement joins TRBV18 to TRBJ2-7; unclear D gene. The CDR3 sequence is 12 residues long. Between the trimmed V and J ends, which lost 6 bases and 1 base, there was a span of 7 bases. Germline CDR1 reads KGHSH; CDR2 reads LQKENI. In nucleotides, the CDR3 is TGTGCCAGCTCCAGCAGGTCCTACGAGCAGTACTTC. This encodes CASSSRSYEQYF.

This sequence joins TRBV11-2 and TRBJ2-7, with 7 bases aligning to TRBD1. CDR1 and CDR2 (germline): SGHAT, FQNNGV. The CDR3 is 14 residues long. The V segment lost 4 bases and the J segment 3 bases; nucleotides outside the gene matches: 6. DNA of the CDR3: TGTGCCAGCAGCTATGGACAGGAGATCTACGAGCAGTACTTC. Its translation: CASSYGQEIYEQYF.

The CDR3 sequence: CASSQTWGPGNEQFF. CDR3 DNA sequence: TGCGCCAGCAGCCAGACCTGGGGGCCGGGCAATGAGCAGTTCTTC. This rearrangement joins TRBV4-1 to TRBJ2-1, with D perhaps matching TRBD1 (6 bases). The CDR3 contains 15 residues. V was clipped by 3 bases and J by 6 bases, with 15 bases between them. Germline V gene sequence: CDR1 MGHRA, CDR2 YSYEKL.

V gene TRBV4-3 combines with J gene TRBJ1-5, with a possible D match to TRBD1 (6 bases). The CDR3 is 15 amino acids. CDR1 LGHNA and CDR2 YSLEER come from the germline V gene. The V gene lost 0 bases and the J gene lost 6 bases, with 12 bases spanning the gap. The CDR3, as DNA: TGCGCCAGCAGCCAAGAAAAAGGGGGGGGTCAGCCCCAGCATTTT. It encodes CASSQEKGGGQPQHF.

The chain recombines TRBV28 with TRBJ1-5, with no clear D. This CDR3 has 13 residues. Trimming removed 2 bases at V and 7 bases at J, with 9 bases between. Germline V gives CDR1 MDHEN, CDR2 SYDVKM. In DNA form, the CDR3 reads TGTGCCAGCAGTTTACTGTCGGGGCAGCCCCAGCATTTT. This translates into CASSLLSGQPQHF.

The chain couples TRBV19 to TRBJ2-7; the D gene is possibly TRBD1 (5 bases). Trimming stripped 7 bases from V and 2 bases from J, with 12 bases between. Germline V lookup: CDR1 LNHDA, CDR2 SQIVND (reference sequence). CDR3 size: 13 residues. For the CDR3, the DNA is TGTGCCAGTACCAATCAGGGTACCTACGAGCAGTACTTC. This encodes CASTNQGTYEQYF.

The V gene is TRBV28, the J gene TRBJ1-5; 8 bases match TRBD1. CDR1 is MDHEN, CDR2 SYDVKM, per germline. The CDR3 runs 18 residues. With 3 bases clipped from V and 0 bases from J, the junction kept 10 bases outside the gene matches. The CDR3 coding sequence is TGTGCCAGCAGTTTTACGGGACAGGAGGTTTATAGCAATCAGCCCCAGCATTTT. It codes for CASSFTGQEVYSNQPQHF.

The V gene is TRBV2, the J gene TRBJ2-3, with 7 bases lining up with TRBD1. The CDR3 spans 15 residues. V trimming: 2 bases; J trimming: 4 bases; junction bases outside the gene matches: 6. CDR1 is SNHLY and CDR2 is FYNNEI in the germline V gene. For the CDR3, the DNA is TGTGCCAGCAGTGAACAAGGGACAGTCGCAGATACGCAGTATTTT. This translates into CASSEQGTVADTQYF.

V gene TRBV2 combines with J gene TRBJ1-1; TRBD1 matches at 7 bases. CDR1 and CDR2 (germline): SNHLY, FYNNEI. Germline trimming cut 6 bases from V and 1 base from J; bases unmatched to any gene: 5. This CDR3 has 14 residues. The CDR3 coding sequence is TGTGCCAGCAGCCGACAGGGAGGGAACACTGAAGCTTTCTTT. Its protein is CASSRQGGNTEAFF.

The chain carries TRBV9 and TRBJ1-5, with D unclear. Trimming removed 4 bases at V and 7 bases at J, with 12 bases between. This CDR3 region has 13 residues. Looked up from germline, CDR1 is SGDLS and CDR2 is YYNGEE. DNA of the CDR3: TGTGCCAGCAGCACCGGGGTCCAACAGCCCCAGCATTTT. Its protein is CASSTGVQQPQHF.

The chain is built from TRBV6-1 and TRBJ1-2, with 7 bases identical to TRBD1. The CDR3 extends over 15 amino acids. Per germline, CDR1 MNHNS and CDR2 SASEGT. Germline trimming cut 0 bases from V and 2 bases from J; bases unmatched to any gene: 3. The CDR3 coding sequence is TGTGCCAGCAGTGAAGCCGGGACAGTAAACTATGGCTACACCTTC. Its translation is CASSEAGTVNYGYTF.

The chain joins TRBV28 to TRBJ1-5; 10 bases are a match to TRBD1. The V segment lost 7 bases and the J segment 9 bases; nucleotides outside the gene matches: 9. This CDR3 contains 14 residues. Germline assignment: CDR1 MDHEN and CDR2 SYDVKM. The CDR3, as DNA: TGTGCCAGCACCCTGGGACAGGGGCCCGGGCCCCAGCATTTT. Its translation: CASTLGQGPGPQHF. Filled out from reference TRBV28 and TRBJ1-5, the complete variable domain reads DVKVTQSSRYLVKRTGEKVFLECVQDMDHENMFWYRQDPGLGLRLIYFSYDVKMKEKGDIPEGYSVSREKKERFSLILESASTNQTSMYLCASTLGQGPGPQHFGDGTRLSIL.

The CDR3 nucleotides read TGTGCCAGCAGTGAAGTGGCTAGCGGGGGGGGCTACGAGCAGTACTTC. It yields the protein CASSEVASGGGYEQYF. The chain uses TRBV6-1 and TRBJ2-7; TRBD2 matches at 12 bases. V shed 1 base, J shed 3 bases, and the junction held 4 bases outside the gene matches. Germline assignment: CDR1 MNHNS and CDR2 SASEGT. CDR3 length: 16 amino acids.

This clone has only one observation. Germline is not matched at one junction end, which may reflect a read error. Within the sample, other DNA sequences also encode this same CDR3. The J gene is TRBJ1-2, the V gene TRBV5-1; weak D call: TRBD1 (6 bases). The CDR3 covers 13 residues. Germline lookup yields CDR1 SGHRS and CDR2 YFSETQ. CDR3 sequence: CASTTGADYGYTF. CDR3 coding DNA: TGCGCCAGCACGACAGGAGCTGACTATGGCTATACCTTC.

V is TRBV7-2 and J is TRBJ2-3; tentative D call: TRBD2 (6 bases). The CDR3 is 17 residues long. V dropped 1 base and J dropped 2 bases, with 16 bases sitting between them. CDR1 is SGHTA, CDR2 FQGNSA, per germline. The CDR3 DNA reads as TGTGCCAGCAGCTTAGTTGGAAGGGGACTGTCCACAGATACGCAGTATTTT. It is translated as CASSLVGRGLSTDTQYF.

This chain connects TRBV18 to TRBJ2-1; TRBD1 might be the D (6 bases). V was pared by 2 bases and J by 0 bases, with 8 bases between. The V gene's germline CDR1 is KGHSH and CDR2 LQKENI. This CDR3 comprises 15 residues. CDR3 in DNA: TGTGCCAGCTCACCAAGGGACACCTCCTACAATGAGCAGTTCTTC. Its translation: CASSPRDTSYNEQFF.

V is TRBV7-7 and J is TRBJ2-5; TRBD2 agrees at 8 bases. After removal of 5 bases from V and 4 bases from J, the junction contained 6 bases not matched to a gene. This CDR3 has 14 amino acids. Per germline, CDR1 SSHAT and CDR2 FNYEAQ (reference sequence). The CDR3 is CASSPGRGGETQYF. The DNA for the CDR3 is TGTGCCAGCAGCCCCGGGAGGGGTGGAGAGACCCAGTACTTC.

The rearrangement joins TRBV16 to TRBJ2-1, with TRBD2 identical over 8 bases. CDR1 is KGHSY, CDR2 FQNENV, per germline. This CDR3 contains 15 residues. V was clipped by 2 bases and J by 15 bases; unmatched bases: 15. The CDR3 coding sequence is TGTGCCAGCAGCCAACCCCCCCTTGGCGAGCGGGGGTGGTTCTTC. As protein: CASSQPPLGERGWFF.

CDR3 nucleotide sequence: TGTGCCAGCAGTCAGGACAGGGATGCTTTCTTT. As protein: CASSQDRDAFF. The rearrangement joins TRBV7-2 to TRBJ1-1; TRBD1 agrees at 8 bases. Trimming took 6 bases from V and 11 from J; bases not matched to a gene: 5. The CDR3 runs to 11 residues. The germline CDR1 and CDR2 sequences are SGHTA and FQGNSA.

V usage is TRBV27 and J usage is TRBJ2-3, with D maybe TRBD2 (7 bases). Trimming cost V 5 bases and J 4 bases, with 25 bases left between them. CDR1 is MNHEY and CDR2 is SMNVEV in the germline V gene (reference sequence). This CDR3 contains 18 residues. CDR3 amino acids: CASSRPAGKWGAADTQYF. The CDR3 coding sequence is TGTGCCAGCAGTCGGCCAGCGGGAAAGTGGGGGGCCGCAGATACGCAGTATTTT.

The rearrangement links TRBV5-1 to TRBJ1-2, with D uncertain. Trimming left V 7 bases short and J 8 bases short, with 21 bases between. Germline V lookup: CDR1 SGHRS, CDR2 YFSETQ. The CDR3 has 14 residues. The CDR3 DNA reads as TGCGCCAGCGGCACGGGGTCAGAGGTTTCGGGCTACACCTTC. It encodes CASGTGSEVSGYTF.

The genes are TRBV23-1 and TRBJ2-1; 12 positions agree with TRBD2. TRBV23-1 is noted as an ORF with a role that remains uncertain. Unmatched junction bases numbered 0, after V lost 4 bases and J lost 8 bases. The CDR3 runs to 13 residues. The CDR3 loop reads CASSRLAGDEQFF. The CDR3 nucleotides read TGCGCCAGCAGTCGACTAGCGGGAGATGAGCAGTTCTTC.

The J gene is TRBJ2-1, the V gene TRBV7-9; no firm D call. Germline values: CDR1 SEHNR, CDR2 FQNEAQ (reference sequence). This CDR3 has 13 residues. Trimming pared 0 bases from V and 15 bases from J, leaving 15 bases between. For the CDR3, the DNA is TGTGCCAGCAGCTTAGCTCTCTACGGGTCTCGGTTCTTC. Translating gives CASSLALYGSRFF.

The V and J genes are TRBV9 and TRBJ2-1; 8 bases are shared with TRBD2. The CDR3 has 15 residues. V shed 4 bases, J shed 9 bases, and the junction held 12 bases outside the gene matches. Germline V gene data show CDR1 as SGDLS and CDR2 as YYNGEE. In DNA, the CDR3 is TGTGCCAGCAGCCCGCACTTAGCGGGAAGGATTGAGCAGTTCTTC. It translates to CASSPHLAGRIEQFF.

The genes are TRBV18 and TRBJ2-2; 9 nucleotides line up with TRBD2. V lost 3 bases, J lost 2 bases, and 7 bases stayed unmatched. This CDR3 region has 17 residues. From germline, CDR1 is KGHSH and CDR2 LQKENI. Written as DNA, the CDR3 is TGTGCCAGCTCACCTTCTCTAGCGGGGATAAACACCGGGGAGCTGTTTTTT. Its protein is CASSPSLAGINTGELFF. Drawing the rest from reference TRBV18 and TRBJ2-2, the complete variable domain is NAGVMQNPRHLVRRRGQEARLRCSPMKGHSHVYWYRQLPEEGLKFMVYLQKENIIDESGMPKERFSAEFPKEGPSILRIQQVVRGDSAAYFCASSPSLAGINTGELFFGEGSRLTVL.

The chain combines TRBV5-6 with TRBJ1-2; D gene uncertain. V was clipped by 4 bases and J by 7 bases, with 20 bases between them. CDR3 length: 15 amino acids. Germline CDR1 SGHDT, CDR2 YYEEEE. CDR3 residues: CASSLRRGFTVGYTF. The CDR3 bases are TGTGCCAGCAGCCTACGACGGGGTTTTACGGTTGGCTACACCTTC. Full variable domain (remainder filled in from reference TRBV5-6 and TRBJ1-2): DAGVTQSPTHLIKTRGQQVTLRCSPKSGHDTVSWYQQALGQGPQFIFQYYEEEERQRGNFPDRFSGHQFPNYSSELNVNALLLGDSALYLCASSLRRGFTVGYTFGSGTRLTVV.

V gene TRBV27 combines with J gene TRBJ1-1, with D possibly matching TRBD1 (5 bases). The CDR3 spans 14 residues. Germline V gives CDR1 MNHEY, CDR2 SMNVEV (reference sequence). V lost 6 bases to trimming and J lost 1 base, with 12 bases between them. The CDR3 here is CASRRGTSNTEAFF. The CDR3, as DNA: TGTGCCAGCAGGCGGGGCACTTCGAACACTGAAGCTTTCTTT.

The chain recombines TRBV11-2 with TRBJ1-2; D gene unclear. CDR3 length: 12 residues. V lost 4 bases to trimming and J lost 7 bases, with 10 bases between them. CDR1 is SGHAT, CDR2 FQNNGV, per germline. The CDR3 nucleotides read TGTGCCAGCAGCTCTCGGGGTAGTGGCTACACCTTC. This codes for CASSSRGSGYTF.

The V gene is TRBV4-2, the J gene TRBJ2-1, with D perhaps matching TRBD2 (6 bases). CDR1 LGHNA and CDR2 YNFKEQ come from the germline V gene. This CDR3 is built from 16 residues. The ends were cut back, 5 bases at V and 0 bases at J, with 14 bases in the middle. The chain's CDR3 is CASSKGVAASYNEQFF. As DNA, the CDR3 is TGTGCCAGCAGCAAAGGGGTAGCGGCCTCCTACAATGAGCAGTTCTTC.

The genes are TRBV30 and TRBJ1-2, with 7 bases fitting TRBD1. The V segment lost 1 base and the J segment 4 bases; nucleotides outside the gene matches: 3. The CDR3 extends over 13 amino acids. CDR1 is GTSNPN, CDR2 SVGIG, per germline (reference sequence). The chain's CDR3 is CAWSDRGLYGYTF. DNA for the CDR3: TGTGCCTGGAGTGACAGGGGCCTCTATGGCTACACCTTC.

The chain combines TRBV29-1 with TRBJ2-3, with D maybe TRBD2 (7 bases). In germline, CDR1 is SQVTM, CDR2 ANQGSEA. With 5 bases removed from V and 5 bases from J, the gap between germline ends came to 14 bases. This CDR3 is 13 amino acids long. The CDR3, as DNA: TGCAGCGTTCAAAGGGGGGGGAAAGATACGCAGTATTTT. This sequence encodes CSVQRGGKDTQYF.